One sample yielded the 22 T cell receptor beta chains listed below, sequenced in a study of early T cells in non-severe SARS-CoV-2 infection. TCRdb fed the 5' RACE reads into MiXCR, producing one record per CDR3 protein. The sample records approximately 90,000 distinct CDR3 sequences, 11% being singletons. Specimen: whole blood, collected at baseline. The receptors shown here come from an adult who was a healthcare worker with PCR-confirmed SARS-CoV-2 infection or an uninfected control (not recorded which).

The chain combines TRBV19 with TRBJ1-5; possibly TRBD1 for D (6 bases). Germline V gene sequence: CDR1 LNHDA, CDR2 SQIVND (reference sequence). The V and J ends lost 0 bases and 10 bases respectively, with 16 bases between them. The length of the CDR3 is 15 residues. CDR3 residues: CASSIDTGSKFPQHF. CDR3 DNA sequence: TGTGCCAGTAGTATAGATACAGGGTCCAAGTTTCCCCAGCATTTT.

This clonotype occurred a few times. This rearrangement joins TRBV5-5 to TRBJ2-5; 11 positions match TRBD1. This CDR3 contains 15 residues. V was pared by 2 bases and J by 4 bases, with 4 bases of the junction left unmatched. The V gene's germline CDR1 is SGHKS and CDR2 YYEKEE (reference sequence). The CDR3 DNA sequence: TGTGCCAGCAGCTTTCCCGGGACAGGGGGAGAGACCCAGTACTTC. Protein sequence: CASSFPGTGGETQYF.

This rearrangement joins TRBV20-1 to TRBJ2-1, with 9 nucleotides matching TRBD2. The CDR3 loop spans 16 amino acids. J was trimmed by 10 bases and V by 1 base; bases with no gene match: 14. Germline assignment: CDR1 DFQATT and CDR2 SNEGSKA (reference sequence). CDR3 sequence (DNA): TGCAGTGCTAGAGTCCATGGCGGGAGGGCCGTGGGGGAGCAGTTCTTC. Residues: CSARVHGGRAVGEQFF.

The CDR3 loop is CASNPGTRILNEQFF. The DNA of the CDR3 is TGTGCCAGCAACCCCGGGACTAGAATCCTCAATGAGCAGTTCTTC. This chain connects TRBV6-2 or TRBV6-3 to TRBJ2-1; 8 bases map to TRBD2. The CDR3 runs 15 residues. V gave up 7 bases and J gave up 6 bases; unmatched junction bases: 11. The V gene's germline CDR1 is MNHEY and CDR2 SVGEGT.

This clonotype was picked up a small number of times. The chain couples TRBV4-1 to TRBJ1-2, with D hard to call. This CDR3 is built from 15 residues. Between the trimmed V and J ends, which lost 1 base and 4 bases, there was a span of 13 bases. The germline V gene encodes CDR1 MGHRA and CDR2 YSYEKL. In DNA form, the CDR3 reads TGCGCCAGCAGCCAAGGAAGGTTATCCCCCTATGGCTACACCTTC. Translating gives CASSQGRLSPYGYTF.

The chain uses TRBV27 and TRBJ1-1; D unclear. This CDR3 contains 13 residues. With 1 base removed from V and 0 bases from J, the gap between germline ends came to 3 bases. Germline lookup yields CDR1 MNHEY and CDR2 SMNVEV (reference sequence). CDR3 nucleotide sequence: TGTGCCAGCAGTTTATTGGTGAACACTGAAGCTTTCTTT. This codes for CASSLLVNTEAFF.

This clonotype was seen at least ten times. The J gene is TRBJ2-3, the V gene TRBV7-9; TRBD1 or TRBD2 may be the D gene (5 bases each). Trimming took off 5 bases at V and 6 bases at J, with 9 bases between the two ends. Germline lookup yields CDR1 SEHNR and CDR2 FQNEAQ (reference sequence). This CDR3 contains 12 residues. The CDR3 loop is CASSMGVDTQYF. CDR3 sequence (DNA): TGTGCCAGCAGCATGGGGGTTGATACGCAGTATTTT.

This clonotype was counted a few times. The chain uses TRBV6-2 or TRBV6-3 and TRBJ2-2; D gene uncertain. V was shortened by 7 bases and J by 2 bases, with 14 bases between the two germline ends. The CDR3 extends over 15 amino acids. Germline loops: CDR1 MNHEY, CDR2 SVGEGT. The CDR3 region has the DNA TGTGCCAGCAAGGTCGGTAAGGGTAACACCGGGGAGCTGTTTTTT. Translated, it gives CASKVGKGNTGELFF.

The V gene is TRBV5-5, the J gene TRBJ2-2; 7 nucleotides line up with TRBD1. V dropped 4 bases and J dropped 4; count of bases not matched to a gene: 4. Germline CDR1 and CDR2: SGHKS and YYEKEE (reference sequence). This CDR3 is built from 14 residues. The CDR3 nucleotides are TGTGCCAGCAGCCAGGCAGGGGGCACCGGGGAGCTGTTTTTT. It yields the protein CASSQAGGTGELFF.

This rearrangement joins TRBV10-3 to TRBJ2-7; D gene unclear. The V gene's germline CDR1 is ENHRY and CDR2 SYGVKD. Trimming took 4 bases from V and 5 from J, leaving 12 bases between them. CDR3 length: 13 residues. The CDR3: CAISGTAWDEQYF. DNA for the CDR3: TGTGCCATCAGTGGAACAGCCTGGGACGAGCAGTACTTC.

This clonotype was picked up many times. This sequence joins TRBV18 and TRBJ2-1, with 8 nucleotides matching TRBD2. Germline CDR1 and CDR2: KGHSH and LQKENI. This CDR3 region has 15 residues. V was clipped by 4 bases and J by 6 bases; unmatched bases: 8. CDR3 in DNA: TGTGCCAGCTCACGAACTAGCGGACCGTTCAATGAGCAGTTCTTC. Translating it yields CASSRTSGPFNEQFF.

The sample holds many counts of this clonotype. The CDR3 loop reads CASSLTGTADEAFF. CDR3 coding DNA: TGTGCCAGCAGTTTAACCGGGACCGCGGATGAAGCTTTCTTT. The rearrangement links TRBV28 to TRBJ1-1, with D possibly TRBD1 on 5 matching bases. The V end was cut by 2 bases, the J end by 7 bases, with 14 bases between. The CDR3 spans 14 residues. CDR1 and CDR2 (germline): MDHEN, SYDVKM.

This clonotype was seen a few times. This CDR3 reads CSARSSDDYGYTF. CDR3 nucleotides: TGCAGTGCTAGAAGTTCCGATGACTATGGCTACACCTTC. V is TRBV20-1 and J is TRBJ1-2; D is uncertain. The germline gives CDR1 DFQATT, CDR2 SNEGSKA (reference sequence). Deletions cut 2 bases from V and 3 bases from J, with 10 bases between. The length of the CDR3 is 13 residues.

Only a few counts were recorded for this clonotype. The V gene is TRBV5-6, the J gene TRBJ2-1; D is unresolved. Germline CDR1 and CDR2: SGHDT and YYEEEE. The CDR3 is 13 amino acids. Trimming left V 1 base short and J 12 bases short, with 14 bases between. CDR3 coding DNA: TGTGCCAGCAGCTTGCGGCACCCCCTCGCGCAGTTCTTC. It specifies CASSLRHPLAQFF.

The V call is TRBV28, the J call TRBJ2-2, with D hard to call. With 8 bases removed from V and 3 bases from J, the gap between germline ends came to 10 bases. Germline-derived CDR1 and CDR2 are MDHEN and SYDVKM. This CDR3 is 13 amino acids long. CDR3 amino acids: CASQDLYTGELFF. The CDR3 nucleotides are TGTGCCAGCCAGGACCTTTACACCGGGGAGCTGTTTTTT. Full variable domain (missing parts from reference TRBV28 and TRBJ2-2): DVKVTQSSRYLVKRTGEKVFLECVQDMDHENMFWYRQDPGLGLRLIYFSYDVKMKEKGDIPEGYSVSREKKERFSLILESASTNQTSMYLCASQDLYTGELFFGEGSRLTVL.

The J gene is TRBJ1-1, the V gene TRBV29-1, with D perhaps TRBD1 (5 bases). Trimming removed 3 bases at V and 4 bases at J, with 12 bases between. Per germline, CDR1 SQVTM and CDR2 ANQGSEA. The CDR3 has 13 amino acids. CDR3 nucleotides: TGCAGCGTTGATTCTGGGAGGGGCACTGAAGCTTTCTTT. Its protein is CSVDSGRGTEAFF.

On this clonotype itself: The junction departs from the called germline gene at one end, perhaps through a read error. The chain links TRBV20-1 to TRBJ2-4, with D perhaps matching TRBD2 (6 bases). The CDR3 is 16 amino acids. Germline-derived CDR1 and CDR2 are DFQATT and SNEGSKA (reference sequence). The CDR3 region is CSARATSTLAKKIQYF. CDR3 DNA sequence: TGCAGTGCTAGGGCAACCAGCACACTAGCCAAAAAGATTCAGTACTTC.

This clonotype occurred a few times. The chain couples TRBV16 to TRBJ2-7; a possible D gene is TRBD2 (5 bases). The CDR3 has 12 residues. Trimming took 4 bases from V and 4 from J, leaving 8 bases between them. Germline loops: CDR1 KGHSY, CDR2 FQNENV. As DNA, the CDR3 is TGTGCCAGCAGCCGCCGGGGTTACGAGCAGTACTTC. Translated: CASSRRGYEQYF.

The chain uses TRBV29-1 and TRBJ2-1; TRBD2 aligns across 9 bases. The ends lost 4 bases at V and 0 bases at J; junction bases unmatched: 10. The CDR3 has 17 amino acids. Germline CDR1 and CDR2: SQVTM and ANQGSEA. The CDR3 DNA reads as TGCAGCGTTGCGCGGACTAGCGATCTGACCTCCTACAATGAGCAGTTCTTC. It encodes CSVARTSDLTSYNEQFF.

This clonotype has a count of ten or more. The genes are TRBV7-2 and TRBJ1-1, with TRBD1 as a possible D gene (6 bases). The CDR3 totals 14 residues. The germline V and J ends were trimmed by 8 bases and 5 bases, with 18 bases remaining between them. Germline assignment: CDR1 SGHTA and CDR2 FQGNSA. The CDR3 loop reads CASGSQGRRTEAFF. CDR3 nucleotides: TGTGCCAGCGGCAGCCAGGGGCGGCGGACTGAAGCTTTCTTT.

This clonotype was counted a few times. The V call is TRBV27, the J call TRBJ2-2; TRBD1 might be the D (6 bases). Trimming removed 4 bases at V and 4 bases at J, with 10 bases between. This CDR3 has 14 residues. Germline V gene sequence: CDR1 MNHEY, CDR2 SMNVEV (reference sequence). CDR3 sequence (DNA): TGTGCCAGCAGTTATCAGGGGAGCACCGGGGAGCTGTTTTTT. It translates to CASSYQGSTGELFF.

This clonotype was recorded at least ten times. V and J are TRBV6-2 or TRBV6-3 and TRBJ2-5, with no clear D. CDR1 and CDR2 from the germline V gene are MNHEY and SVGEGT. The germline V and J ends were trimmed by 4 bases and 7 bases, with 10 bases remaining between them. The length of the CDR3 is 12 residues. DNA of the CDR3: TGTGCCAGCAGTTCCACACCGAGGACCCAGTACTTC. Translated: CASSSTPRTQYF.